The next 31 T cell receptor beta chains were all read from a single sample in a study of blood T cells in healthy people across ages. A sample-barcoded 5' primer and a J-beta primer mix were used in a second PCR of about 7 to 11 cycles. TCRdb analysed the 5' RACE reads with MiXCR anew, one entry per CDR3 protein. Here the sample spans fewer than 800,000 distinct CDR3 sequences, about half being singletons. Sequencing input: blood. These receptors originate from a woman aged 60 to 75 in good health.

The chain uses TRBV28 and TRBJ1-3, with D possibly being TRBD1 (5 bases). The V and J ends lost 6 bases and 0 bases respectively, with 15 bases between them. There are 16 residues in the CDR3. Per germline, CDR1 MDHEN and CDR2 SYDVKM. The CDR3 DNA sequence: TGTGCCAGCAGCCCTTCGGAGGGGCGCTCTGGAAACACCATATATTTT. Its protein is CASSPSEGRSGNTIYF.

CDR3 amino acids: CASSLGGATNEQFF. CDR3 DNA sequence: TGTGCCAGCAGCTTAGGGGGAGCCACGAATGAGCAGTTCTTC. The chain joins TRBV11-1 to TRBJ2-1, with D tentatively TRBD2 (5 bases). CDR3 length: 14 amino acids. Germline V gene lookup returns CDR1 SGHAT and CDR2 FQDESV (reference sequence). V was cut by 1 base and J by 7 bases, with 11 bases left in between.

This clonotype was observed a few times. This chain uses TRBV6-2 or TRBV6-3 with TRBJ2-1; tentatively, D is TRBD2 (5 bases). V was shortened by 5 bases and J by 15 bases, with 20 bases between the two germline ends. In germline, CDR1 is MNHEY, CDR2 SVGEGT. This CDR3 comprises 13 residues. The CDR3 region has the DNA TGTGCCAGCAGTCCGGGGTTGACATCTAATCGGTTCTTC. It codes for CASSPGLTSNRFF.

The CDR3 is CSVVGSGGYYNEQFF. CDR3 nucleotide sequence: TGCAGCGTTGTAGGTTCGGGAGGGTACTACAATGAGCAGTTCTTC. The V and J genes are TRBV29-1 and TRBJ2-1; 8 bases line up with TRBD2. This CDR3 region has 15 residues. Trimming at V came to 4 bases and at J to 3 bases, leaving 8 bases not matched to a gene. Germline loops: CDR1 SQVTM, CDR2 ANQGSEA.

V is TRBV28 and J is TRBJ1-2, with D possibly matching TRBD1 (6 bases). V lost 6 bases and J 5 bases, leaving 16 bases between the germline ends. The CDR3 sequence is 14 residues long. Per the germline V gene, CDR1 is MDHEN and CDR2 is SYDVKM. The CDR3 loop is CASRKTGTRYGYTF. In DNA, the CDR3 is TGTGCCAGCAGAAAAACAGGGACTCGGTATGGCTACACCTTC.

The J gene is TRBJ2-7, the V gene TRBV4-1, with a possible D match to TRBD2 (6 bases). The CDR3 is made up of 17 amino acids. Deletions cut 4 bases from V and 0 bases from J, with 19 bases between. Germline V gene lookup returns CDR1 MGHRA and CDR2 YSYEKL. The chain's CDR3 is CASSPVFLATTSYEQYF. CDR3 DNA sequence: TGCGCCAGCAGCCCTGTTTTCCTAGCGACGACCTCCTACGAGCAGTACTTC.

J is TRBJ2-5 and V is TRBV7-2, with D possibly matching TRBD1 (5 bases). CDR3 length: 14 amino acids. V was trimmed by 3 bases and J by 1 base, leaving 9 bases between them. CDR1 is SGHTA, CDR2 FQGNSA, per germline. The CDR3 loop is CASSLRTRQETQYF. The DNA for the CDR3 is TGTGCCAGCAGCTTGCGGACACGCCAAGAGACCCAGTACTTC.

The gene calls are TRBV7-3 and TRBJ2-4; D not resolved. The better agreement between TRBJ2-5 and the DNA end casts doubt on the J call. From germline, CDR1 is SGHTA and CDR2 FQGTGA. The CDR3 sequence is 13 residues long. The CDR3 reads CASSLVEQETQYF. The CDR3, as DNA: TGTGCCAGCAGCTTAGTGGAACAAGAGACCCAGTACTTC.

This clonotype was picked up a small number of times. CDR3 protein: CASRSTGGRDNSEAFF. The CDR3 DNA sequence: TGTGCCAGCAGATCAACCGGGGGAAGGGATAACTCTGAAGCTTTCTTT. J is TRBJ1-1 and V is TRBV11-2, with a possible D match to TRBD1 (5 bases). V was shortened by 6 bases and J by 6 bases, with 23 bases between the two germline ends. Germline V lookup: CDR1 SGHAT, CDR2 FQNNGV. The CDR3 contains 16 residues.

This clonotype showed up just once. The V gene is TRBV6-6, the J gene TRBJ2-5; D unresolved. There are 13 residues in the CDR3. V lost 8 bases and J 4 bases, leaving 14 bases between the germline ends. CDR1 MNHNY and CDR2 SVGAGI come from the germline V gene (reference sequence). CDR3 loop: CASVPGNVETQYF. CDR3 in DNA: TGTGCCAGCGTCCCGGGCAATGTAGAGACCCAGTACTTC.

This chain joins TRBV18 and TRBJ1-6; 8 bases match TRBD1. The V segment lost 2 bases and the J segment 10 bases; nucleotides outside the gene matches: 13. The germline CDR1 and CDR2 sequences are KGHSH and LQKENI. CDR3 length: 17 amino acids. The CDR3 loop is CASSPNPRTGTWSPLHF. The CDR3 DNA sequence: TGTGCCAGCTCACCAAATCCCCGGACAGGGACATGGTCACCCCTCCACTTT.

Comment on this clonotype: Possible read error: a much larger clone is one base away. CDR3 DNA: TGTGCCGGCAGGGCCGAGAGCTCTGGGGCCAACGTCCTGACTTTC. Residues: CAGRAESSGANVLTF. The rearrangement uses TRBV7-2 and TRBJ2-6, with TRBD1 as a possible D gene (5 bases). CDR1 and CDR2 (germline): SGHTA, FQGNSA. The CDR3 runs to 15 residues.

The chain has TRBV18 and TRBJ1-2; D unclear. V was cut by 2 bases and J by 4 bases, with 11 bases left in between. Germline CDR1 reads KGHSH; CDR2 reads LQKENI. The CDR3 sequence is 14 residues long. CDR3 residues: CASSPKDASYGYTF. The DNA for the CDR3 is TGTGCCAGCTCACCAAAGGATGCAAGCTATGGCTACACCTTC.

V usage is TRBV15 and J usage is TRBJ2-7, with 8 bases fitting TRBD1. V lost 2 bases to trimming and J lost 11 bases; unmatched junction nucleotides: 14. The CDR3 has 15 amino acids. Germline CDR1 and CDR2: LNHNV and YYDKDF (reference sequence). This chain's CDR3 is CATSRKHETTGAKYF. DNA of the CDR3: TGTGCCACCAGCAGAAAACACGAGACGACAGGGGCCAAGTACTTC.

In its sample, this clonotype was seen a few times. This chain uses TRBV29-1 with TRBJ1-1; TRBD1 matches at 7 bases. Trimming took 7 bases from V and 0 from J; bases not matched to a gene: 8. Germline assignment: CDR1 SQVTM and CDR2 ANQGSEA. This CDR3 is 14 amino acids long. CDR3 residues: CSAPTGSMNTEAFF. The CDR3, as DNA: TGCAGCGCTCCGACAGGGAGTATGAACACTGAAGCTTTCTTT.

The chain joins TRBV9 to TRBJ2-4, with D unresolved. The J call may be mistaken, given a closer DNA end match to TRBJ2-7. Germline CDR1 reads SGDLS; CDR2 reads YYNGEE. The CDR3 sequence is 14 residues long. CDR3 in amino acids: CASSVDGGPYEQYF. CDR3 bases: TGTGCCAGCAGCGTAGATGGCGGCCCCTACGAGCAGTACTTC.

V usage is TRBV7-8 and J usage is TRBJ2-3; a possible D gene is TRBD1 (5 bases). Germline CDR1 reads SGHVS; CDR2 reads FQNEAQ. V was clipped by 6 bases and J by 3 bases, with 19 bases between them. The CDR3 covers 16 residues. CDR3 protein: CASSFSGRVRTDTQYF. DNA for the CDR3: TGTGCCAGCAGTTTCTCGGGCAGGGTGAGGACAGATACGCAGTATTTT. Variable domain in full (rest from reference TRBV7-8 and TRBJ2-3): GAGVSQSPRYKVAKRGQDVALRCDPISGHVSLFWYQQALGQGPEFLTYFQNEAQLDKSGLPSDRFFAERPEGSVSTLKIQRTQQEDSAVYLCASSFSGRVRTDTQYFGPGTRLTVL.

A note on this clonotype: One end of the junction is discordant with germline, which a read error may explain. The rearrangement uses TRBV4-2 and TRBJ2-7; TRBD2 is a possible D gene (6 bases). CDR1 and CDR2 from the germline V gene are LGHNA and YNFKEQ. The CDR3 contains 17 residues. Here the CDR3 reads CASSQEVGTEHVYGQYF. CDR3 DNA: TGTGCCAGCAGCCAAGAGGTCGGGACTGAGCACGTCTACGGGCAGTACTTC.

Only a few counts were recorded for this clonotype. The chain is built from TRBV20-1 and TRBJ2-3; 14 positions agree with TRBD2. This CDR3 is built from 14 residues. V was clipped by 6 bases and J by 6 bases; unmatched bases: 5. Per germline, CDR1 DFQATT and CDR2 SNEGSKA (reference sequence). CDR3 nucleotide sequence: TGCAGTGCAAAGGGGACTAGCGGGAGTGATACGCAGTATTTT. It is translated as CSAKGTSGSDTQYF.

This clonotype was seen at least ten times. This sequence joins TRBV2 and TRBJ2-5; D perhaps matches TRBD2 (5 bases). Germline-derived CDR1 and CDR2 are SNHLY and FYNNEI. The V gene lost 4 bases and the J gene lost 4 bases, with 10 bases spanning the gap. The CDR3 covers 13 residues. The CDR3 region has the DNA TGTGCCAGCAGTGTTCTAGAGGGAGAGACCCAGTACTTC. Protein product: CASSVLEGETQYF.

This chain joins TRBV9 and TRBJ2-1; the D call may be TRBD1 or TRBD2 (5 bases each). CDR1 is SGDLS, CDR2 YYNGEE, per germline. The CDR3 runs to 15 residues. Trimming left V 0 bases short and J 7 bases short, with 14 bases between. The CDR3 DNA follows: TGTGCCAGCAGCGTAGCTGGGACCCCATGGAATGAGCAGTTCTTC. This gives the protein CASSVAGTPWNEQFF.

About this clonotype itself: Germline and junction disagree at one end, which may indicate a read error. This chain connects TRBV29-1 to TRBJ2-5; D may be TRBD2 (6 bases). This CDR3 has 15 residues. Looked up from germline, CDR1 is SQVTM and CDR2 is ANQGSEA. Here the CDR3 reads CSVAGSGQGGETRYF. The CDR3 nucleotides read TGCAGCGTTGCCGGGAGCGGGCAGGGTGGCGAGACCCGGTACTTC.

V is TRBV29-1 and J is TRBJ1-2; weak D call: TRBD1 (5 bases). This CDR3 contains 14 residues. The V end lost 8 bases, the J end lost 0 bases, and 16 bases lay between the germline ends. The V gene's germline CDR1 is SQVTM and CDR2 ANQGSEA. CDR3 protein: CSFTKTAANYGYTF. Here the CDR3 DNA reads TGCAGCTTCACCAAGACAGCCGCTAACTATGGCTACACCTTC.

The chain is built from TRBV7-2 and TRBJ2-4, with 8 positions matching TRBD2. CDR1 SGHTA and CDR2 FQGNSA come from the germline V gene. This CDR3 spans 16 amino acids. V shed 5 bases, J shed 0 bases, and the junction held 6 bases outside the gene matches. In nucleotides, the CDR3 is TGTGCCAGCAGCACAACTAGCGGACTAGCCAAAAACATTCAGTACTTC. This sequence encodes CASSTTSGLAKNIQYF.

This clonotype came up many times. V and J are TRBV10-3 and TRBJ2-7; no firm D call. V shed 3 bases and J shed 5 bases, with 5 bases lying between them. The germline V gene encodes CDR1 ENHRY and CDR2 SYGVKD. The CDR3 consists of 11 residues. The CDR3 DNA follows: TGTGCCATCAGTGACTTGGACGAGCAGTACTTC. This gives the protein CAISDLDEQYF.

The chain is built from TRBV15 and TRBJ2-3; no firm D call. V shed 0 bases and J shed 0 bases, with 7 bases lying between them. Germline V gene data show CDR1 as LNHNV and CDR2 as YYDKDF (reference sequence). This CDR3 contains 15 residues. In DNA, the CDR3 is TGTGCCACCAGCAGAGAGGTGGATAGCACAGATACGCAGTATTTT. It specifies CATSREVDSTDTQYF.

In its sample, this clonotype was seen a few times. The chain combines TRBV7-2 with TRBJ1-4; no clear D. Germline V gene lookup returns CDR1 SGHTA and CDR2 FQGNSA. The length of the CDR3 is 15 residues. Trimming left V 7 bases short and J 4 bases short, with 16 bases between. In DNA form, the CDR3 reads TGTGCCAGCAAAATCCTTTTGGGCGGTAATGAAAAACTGTTTTTT. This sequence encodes CASKILLGGNEKLFF.

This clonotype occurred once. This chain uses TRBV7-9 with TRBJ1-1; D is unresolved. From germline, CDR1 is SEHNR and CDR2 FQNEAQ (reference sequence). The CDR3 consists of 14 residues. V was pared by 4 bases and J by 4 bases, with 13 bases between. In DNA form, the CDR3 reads TGTGCCAGCAGCTCCGCTGGAGTGGTCACTGAAGCTTTCTTT. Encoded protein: CASSSAGVVTEAFF. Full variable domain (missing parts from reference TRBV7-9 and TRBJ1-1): DTGVSQNPRHKITKRGQNVTFRCDPISEHNRLYWYRQTLGQGPEFLTYFQNEAQLEKSRLLSDRFSAERPKGSFSTLEIQRTEQGDSAMYLCASSSAGVVTEAFFGQGTRLTVV.

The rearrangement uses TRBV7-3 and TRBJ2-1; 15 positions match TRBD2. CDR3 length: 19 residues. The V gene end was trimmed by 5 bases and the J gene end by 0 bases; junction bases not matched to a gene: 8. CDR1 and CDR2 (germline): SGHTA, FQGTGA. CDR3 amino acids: CASSPRTSGRGSSYNEQFF. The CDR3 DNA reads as TGTGCCAGCAGCCCCCGGACTAGCGGGAGGGGCAGCTCCTACAATGAGCAGTTCTTC.

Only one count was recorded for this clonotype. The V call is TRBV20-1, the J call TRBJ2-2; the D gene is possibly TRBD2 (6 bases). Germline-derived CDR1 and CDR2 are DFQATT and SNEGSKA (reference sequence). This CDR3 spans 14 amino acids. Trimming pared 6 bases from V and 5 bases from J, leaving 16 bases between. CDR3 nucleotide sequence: TGCAGTGCCCCGGGGCGGGAAAAAACCGGGGAGCTGTTTTTT. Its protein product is CSAPGREKTGELFF.

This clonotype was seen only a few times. CDR3 nucleotides: TGTGCCAGTAGCCCCCGACGGGGGGAAAAACTGTTTTTT. Protein sequence: CASSPRRGEKLFF. This chain connects TRBV13 to TRBJ1-4; D is possibly TRBD1 (5 bases). This CDR3 is built from 13 residues. Trimming took 9 bases from V and 8 from J, leaving 16 bases between them. The germline gives CDR1 PRHDT, CDR2 FYEKMQ (reference sequence). Full variable domain (remainder filled in from reference TRBV13 and TRBJ1-4): AAGVIQSPRHLIKEKRETATLKCYPIPRHDTVYWYQQGPGQDPQFLISFYEKMQSDKGSIPDRFSAQQFSDYHSELNMSSLELGDSALYFCASSPRRGEKLFFGSGTQLSVL.